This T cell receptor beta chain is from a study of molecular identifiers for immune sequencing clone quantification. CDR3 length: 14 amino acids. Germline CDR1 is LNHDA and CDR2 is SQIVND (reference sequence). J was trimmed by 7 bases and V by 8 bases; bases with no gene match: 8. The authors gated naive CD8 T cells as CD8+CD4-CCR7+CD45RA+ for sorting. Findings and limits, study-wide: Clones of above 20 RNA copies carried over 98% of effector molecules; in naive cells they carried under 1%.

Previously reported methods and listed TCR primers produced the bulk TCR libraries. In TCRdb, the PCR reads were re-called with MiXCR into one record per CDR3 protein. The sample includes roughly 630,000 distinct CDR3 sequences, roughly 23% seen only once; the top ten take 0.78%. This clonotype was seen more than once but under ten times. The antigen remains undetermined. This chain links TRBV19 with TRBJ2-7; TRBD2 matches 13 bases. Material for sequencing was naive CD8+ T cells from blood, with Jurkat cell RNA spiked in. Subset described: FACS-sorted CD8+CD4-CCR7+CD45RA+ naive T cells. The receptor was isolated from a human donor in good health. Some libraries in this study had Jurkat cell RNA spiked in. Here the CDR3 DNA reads TGTGCCAGTCTGGGGGGACTAGCGGGGAAGGAGCAGTACTTC. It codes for CASLGGLAGKEQYF.